Shown below are 26 T cell receptor beta chains from a single sample sequenced in a study of CD8 T cells in Susac syndrome. RNA amounts of about 0.5 to 1 ug underwent reverse transcription with random hexamers. Each CDR3 protein gets one entry after TCRdb re-called the immunoSEQ multiplex PCR reads with MiXCR. The sample lists fewer than 200,000 distinct CDR3 sequences; approximately 93% were seen once. Sequenced input: CD4+ T cells from PBMCs. The receptors shown here come from a human donor in good health.

J is TRBJ2-3 and V is TRBV15; D remains unclear. With 4 bases removed from V and 5 bases from J, the gap between germline ends came to 10 bases. CDR3 length: 13 residues. CDR1 and CDR2 from the germline V gene are LNHNV and YYDKDF (reference sequence). CDR3 loop: CATSNGFLDTQYF. The CDR3 DNA reads TGTGCCACCAGCAACGGGTTTCTAGATACGCAGTATTTT.

V is TRBV20-1 and J is TRBJ1-1; no reliable D call. V lost 5 bases and J lost 1, with 8 bases in between. The CDR3 consists of 12 residues. Germline CDR1 is DFQATT and CDR2 is SNEGSKA (reference sequence). DNA of the CDR3: TGCAGTGCTGCTGATCAGAACACTGAAGCTTTCTTT. Amino acids: CSAADQNTEAFF.

Worth noting for this clonotype: One end of the junction is discordant with germline, which a read error may explain. The genes are TRBV7-2 and TRBJ1-3; no firm D call. CDR1 and CDR2 (germline): SGHTA, FQGNSA. The CDR3 is 15 amino acids. CDR3 in DNA: TGTGCCAGCAGCTCTGGCCTGAGCTCTGAAAACACCATATATTTT. It codes for CASSSGLSSENTIYF.

The V call is TRBV4-2, the J call TRBJ2-5, with TRBD1 matching over 12 bases. V dropped 0 bases and J dropped 7; count of bases not matched to a gene: 6. The CDR3 totals 16 residues. Germline V gene lookup returns CDR1 LGHNA and CDR2 YNFKEQ. The CDR3 loop is CASSQEGTGGLTTQYF. The CDR3, as DNA: TGTGCCAGCAGCCAAGAAGGGACAGGGGGCTTGACGACCCAGTACTTC.

The genes are TRBV4-1 and TRBJ2-5, with a possible D match to TRBD2 (5 bases). This CDR3 region has 13 residues. With 2 bases removed from V and 4 bases from J, the gap between germline ends came to 8 bases. Per germline, CDR1 MGHRA and CDR2 YSYEKL. CDR3 coding DNA: TGCGCCAGCAGCCAACCAAGCGGAGAGACCCAGTACTTC. Amino acid sequence: CASSQPSGETQYF.

This clonotype was found once. The chain combines TRBV3-1 with TRBJ1-5; D remains ambiguous. Trimming removed 1 base from V and 2 bases from J, with 12 bases in between. Germline CDR1 is LGHDT and CDR2 is YNNKEL (reference sequence). The CDR3 runs 16 residues. CDR3 amino acids: CASSQVPSAGNQPQHF. The CDR3, as DNA: TGTGCCAGCAGCCAAGTTCCGTCCGCGGGCAATCAGCCCCAGCATTTT.

The chain carries TRBV7-9 and TRBJ1-3, with 8 nucleotides matching TRBD1. J gave up 2 bases and V 4 bases, and 4 bases lay outside the gene matches. CDR1 is SEHNR, CDR2 FQNEAQ, per germline (reference sequence). The CDR3 extends over 15 amino acids. The CDR3 sequence: CASSWGQVPGNTIYF. The CDR3 DNA is TGTGCCAGCAGCTGGGGACAGGTCCCTGGAAACACCATATATTTT.

The chain combines TRBV11-1 with TRBJ1-6; 8 bases are shared with TRBD1. The CDR3 is 15 amino acids. The V gene's germline CDR1 is SGHAT and CDR2 FQDESV (reference sequence). V was clipped by 5 bases and J by 8 bases; unmatched bases: 8. CDR3 region: CASSPRQGAHSPLHF. The DNA of the CDR3 is TGTGCCAGCAGCCCCCGGCAGGGGGCTCATTCACCCCTCCACTTT.

The chain couples TRBV2 to TRBJ1-5; D is ambiguous. There are 17 residues in the CDR3. Trimming cost V 0 bases and J 7 bases, with 19 bases left between them. The germline V gene has CDR1 SNHLY and CDR2 FYNNEI. The CDR3 sequence is CASSEARTVPGGQPQHF. The CDR3 DNA sequence: TGTGCCAGCAGTGAAGCGAGGACCGTCCCCGGAGGGCAGCCCCAGCATTTT.

This rearrangement joins TRBV12-3 or TRBV12-4 to TRBJ2-2; possible D gene TRBD1, 6 bases. V lost 6 bases to trimming and J lost 6 bases, with 14 bases between them. The CDR3 spans 14 residues. CDR3 protein: CASRPRQDAGELFF. As DNA, the CDR3 is TGTGCCAGCAGGCCCCGACAGGACGCCGGGGAGCTGTTTTTT.

This clonotype appeared a single time. The chain couples TRBV4-2 to TRBJ1-1; unclear D gene. The germline V gene encodes CDR1 LGHNA and CDR2 YNFKEQ. The CDR3 length is 16 residues. V dropped 1 base and J dropped 1 base, with 13 bases sitting between them. In nucleotides, the CDR3 is TGTGCCAGCAGCCAAGGGTGGGCGGGGAAGAACACTGAAGCTTTCTTT. This sequence encodes CASSQGWAGKNTEAFF.

The chain has TRBV20-1 and TRBJ2-1; 15 bases agree with TRBD2. With V trimmed by 1 base and J by 0 bases, 10 bases remained unmatched. Germline V gene lookup returns CDR1 DFQATT and CDR2 SNEGSKA (reference sequence). The CDR3 loop spans 20 amino acids. CDR3 region: CSARGTRGLAGGRSYNEQFF. CDR3 coding DNA: TGCAGTGCTAGAGGAACAAGGGGACTAGCGGGGGGACGCTCCTACAATGAGCAGTTCTTC.

This clonotype was found a few times. The chain joins TRBV2 to TRBJ2-7, with D possibly matching TRBD1 (5 bases). This CDR3 contains 14 residues. Trimming shortened V by 4 bases and J by 5 bases, and 15 bases separated the two germline ends. Germline V gene lookup returns CDR1 SNHLY and CDR2 FYNNEI. The CDR3 here is CASSGVKGSHEQYF. In DNA form, the CDR3 reads TGTGCCAGCAGTGGAGTTAAGGGGTCCCACGAGCAGTACTTC.

This clonotype has a single count. The rearrangement uses TRBV28 and TRBJ2-4; D gene uncertain. Germline assignment: CDR1 MDHEN and CDR2 SYDVKM. The V end was cut by 6 bases, the J end by 11 bases, with 11 bases between. CDR3 length: 11 residues. The CDR3 region is CASSPRGVQYF. In DNA, the CDR3 is TGTGCCAGCAGCCCCCGCGGCGTTCAGTACTTC.

This clonotype was seen a single time. The chain joins TRBV6-6 to TRBJ1-2, with 7 positions matching TRBD1. The CDR3 sequence is 15 residues long. The germline V gene encodes CDR1 MNHNY and CDR2 SVGAGI (reference sequence). Germline trimming cut 3 bases from V and 7 bases from J; bases unmatched to any gene: 11. The CDR3 bases are TGTGCCAGCAGTTATTCTGATCTAGGGGGCAGTGGCTACACCTTC. Translated, it gives CASSYSDLGGSGYTF.

The chain combines TRBV6-2 or TRBV6-3 with TRBJ2-7, with TRBD1 as a possible D gene (5 bases). V was clipped by 5 bases and J by 2 bases, with 13 bases between them. Germline values: CDR1 MNHEY, CDR2 SVGEGT. CDR3 length equals 14 residues. As DNA, the CDR3 is TGTGCCAGCAGTAAACCTCCGACAGCCTACGAGCAGTACGTC. Translation gives CASSKPPTAYEQYV.

This clonotype appeared a single time. The CDR3 here is CASRPRGGSNTQYF. CDR3 bases: TGTGCCAGCCGACCCCGGGGGGGGTCGAATACGCAGTATTTT. V and J are TRBV5-4 and TRBJ2-3, with TRBD2 matching over 8 bases. Per germline, CDR1 SGHNT and CDR2 YYREEE (reference sequence). The CDR3 has 14 residues. V lost 7 bases, J lost 7 bases, and 11 bases stayed unmatched. Complete variable domain (other parts from reference TRBV5-4 and TRBJ2-3): ETGVTQSPTHLIKTRGQQVTLRCSSQSGHNTVSWYQQALGQGPQFIFQYYREEENGRGNFPPRFSGLQFPNYSSELNVNALELDDSALYLCASRPRGGSNTQYFGPGTRLTVL.

This chain uses TRBV7-2 with TRBJ2-4; 8 positions match TRBD2. Germline V lookup: CDR1 SGHTA, CDR2 FQGNSA. The CDR3 sequence is 18 residues long. Losses at the gene ends were 4 bases for V and 9 bases for J; bases not matched to a gene: 20. The CDR3 sequence: CASSSLQAGASTKGIQYF. The CDR3 nucleotides are TGTGCCAGCAGCTCCTTGCAAGCGGGGGCCTCAACAAAGGGCATTCAGTACTTC.

CDR3 sequence reads: CSVSAALGETQYF. Here the CDR3 DNA reads TGCAGCGTTTCCGCAGCCCTGGGAGAGACCCAGTACTTC. The V call is TRBV29-1, the J call TRBJ2-5; D gene uncertain. Deletions cut 5 bases from V and 4 bases from J, with 14 bases between. The CDR3 has 13 amino acids. CDR1 is SQVTM, CDR2 ANQGSEA, per germline. Drawing the rest from reference TRBV29-1 and TRBJ2-5, the complete variable domain is SAVISQKPSRDICQRGTSLTIQCQVDSQVTMMFWYRQQPGQSLTLIATANQGSEATYESGFVIDKFPISRPNLTFSTLTVSNMSPEDSSIYLCSVSAALGETQYFGPGTRLLVL.

The genes are TRBV7-9 and TRBJ1-2; D is unresolved. Germline-derived CDR1 and CDR2 are SEHNR and FQNEAQ (reference sequence). CDR3 length: 12 amino acids. The germline V and J ends were trimmed by 5 bases and 4 bases, with 8 bases remaining between them. The CDR3 is CASSAVSYGYTF. The CDR3 DNA follows: TGTGCCAGCAGCGCCGTAAGCTATGGCTACACCTTC.

The rearrangement uses TRBV27 and TRBJ2-7, with D possibly matching TRBD1 (7 bases). Germline CDR1 and CDR2: MNHEY and SMNVEV (reference sequence). The germline V and J ends were trimmed by 3 bases and 2 bases, with 11 bases remaining between them. The CDR3 is made up of 14 amino acids. Written as DNA, the CDR3 is TGTGCCAGCAGTTTCCAGGGGGGACCCTACGAGCAGTACTTC. This sequence encodes CASSFQGGPYEQYF.

This chain connects TRBV20-1 to TRBJ1-5, with D unresolved. The CDR3 consists of 14 residues. Germline CDR1 and CDR2: DFQATT and SNEGSKA (reference sequence). V was shortened by 6 bases and J by 0 bases, with 12 bases between the two germline ends. The CDR3 is CSASGRTSNQPQHF. DNA for the CDR3: TGCAGTGCCAGTGGAAGGACTAGCAATCAGCCCCAGCATTTT.

V is TRBV7-2 and J is TRBJ2-3, with 7 bases lining up with TRBD2. CDR1 and CDR2 (germline): SGHTA, FQGNSA. Trimming took 6 bases from V and 0 from J; bases not matched to a gene: 6. The CDR3 is 15 residues long. CDR3 nucleotide sequence: TGTGCCAGCAGTCTCGGGGGGACTAGCACAGATACGCAGTATTTT. Protein product: CASSLGGTSTDTQYF.

J is TRBJ2-7 and V is TRBV7-2; 7 bases align to TRBD2. The CDR3 length is 14 residues. V lost 3 bases, J lost 5 bases, and 7 bases stayed unmatched. Germline-derived CDR1 and CDR2 are SGHTA and FQGNSA. DNA of the CDR3: TGTGCCAGCAGCTTGGGAGGGTGGTTCGACGAGCAGTACTTC. Translated, it gives CASSLGGWFDEQYF.

This clonotype was seen more than once but under ten times. The junction departs from the called germline gene at one end, perhaps through a read error. V usage is TRBV5-1 and J usage is TRBJ2-7, with D perhaps matching TRBD1 (5 bases). CDR3 length equals 11 residues. Per germline, CDR1 SGHRS and CDR2 YFSETQ. The CDR3 sequence: CASSRDYEQYF. The DNA for the CDR3 is TGTGCCAGTTCCAGGGATTACGAGCAGTACTTC.

This clonotype was seen more than once but under ten times. This chain joins TRBV9 and TRBJ1-2, with 9 bases fitting TRBD1. The V and J ends lost 3 bases and 5 bases, in that order; junction bases with no gene match: 2. The CDR3 sequence is 13 residues long. Looked up from germline, CDR1 is SGDLS and CDR2 is YYNGEE. The CDR3 region has the DNA TGTGCCAGCAGCGCGGACAGGGGTTATGGCTACACCTTC. Translated, it gives CASSADRGYGYTF.